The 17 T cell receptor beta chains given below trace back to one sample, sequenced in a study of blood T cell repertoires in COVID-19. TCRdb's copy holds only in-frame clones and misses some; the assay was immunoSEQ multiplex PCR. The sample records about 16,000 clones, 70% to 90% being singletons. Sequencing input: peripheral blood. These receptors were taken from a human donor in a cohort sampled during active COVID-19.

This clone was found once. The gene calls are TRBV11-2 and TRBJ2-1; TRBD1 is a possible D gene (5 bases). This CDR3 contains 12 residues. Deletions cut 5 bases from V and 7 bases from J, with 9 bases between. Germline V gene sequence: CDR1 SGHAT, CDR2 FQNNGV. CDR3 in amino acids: CASSRWTNEQFF. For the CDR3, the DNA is TGTGCCAGCAGCCGCTGGACAAATGAGCAGTTCTTC.

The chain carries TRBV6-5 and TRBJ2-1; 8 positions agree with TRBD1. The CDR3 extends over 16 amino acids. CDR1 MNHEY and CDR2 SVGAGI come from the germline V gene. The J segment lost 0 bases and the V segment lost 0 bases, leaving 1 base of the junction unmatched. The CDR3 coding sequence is TGTGCCAGCAGTTACTCGACAGGGGCCTCCTACAATGAGCAGTTCTTC. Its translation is CASSYSTGASYNEQFF.

CDR3 residues: CASSNGLAGGQETQYF. The CDR3 nucleotides read TGTGCCAGCAGCAATGGACTAGCGGGGGGGCAAGAGACCCAGTACTTC. V is TRBV7-9 and J is TRBJ2-5; 15 positions match TRBD2. Germline V gene data show CDR1 as SEHNR and CDR2 as FQNEAQ (reference sequence). After removal of 5 bases from V and 2 bases from J, the junction contained 3 bases not matched to a gene. The CDR3 totals 16 residues.

The CDR3 protein is CASSADRKGPQHF. In nucleotides, the CDR3 is TGTGCCAGCAGCGCGGACAGGAAGGGGCCCCAGCATTTT. The chain employs TRBV7-8 and TRBJ1-5, with TRBD1 identical over 7 bases. Germline CDR1 and CDR2: SGHVS and FQNEAQ. This CDR3 region has 13 residues. J was trimmed by 9 bases and V by 5 bases; bases with no gene match: 7. Variable domain in full (rest from reference TRBV7-8 and TRBJ1-5): GAGVSQSPRYKVAKRGQDVALRCDPISGHVSLFWYQQALGQGPEFLTYFQNEAQLDKSGLPSDRFFAERPEGSVSTLKIQRTQQEDSAVYLCASSADRKGPQHFGDGTRLSIL.

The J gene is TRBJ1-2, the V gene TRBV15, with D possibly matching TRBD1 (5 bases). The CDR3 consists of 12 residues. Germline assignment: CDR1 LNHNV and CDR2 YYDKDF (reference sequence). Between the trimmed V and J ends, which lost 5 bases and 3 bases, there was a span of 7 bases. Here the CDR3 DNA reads TGTGCCACCAGCGGGGGGGACTATGGCTACACCTTC. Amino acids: CATSGGDYGYTF.

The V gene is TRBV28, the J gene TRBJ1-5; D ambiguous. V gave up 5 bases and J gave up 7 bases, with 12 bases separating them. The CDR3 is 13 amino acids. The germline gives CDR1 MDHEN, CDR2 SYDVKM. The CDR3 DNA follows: TGTGCCAGCAGTCCTGACTTTAACCAGCCCCAGCATTTT. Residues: CASSPDFNQPQHF. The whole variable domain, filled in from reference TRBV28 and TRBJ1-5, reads DVKVTQSSRYLVKRTGEKVFLECVQDMDHENMFWYRQDPGLGLRLIYFSYDVKMKEKGDIPEGYSVSREKKERFSLILESASTNQTSMYLCASSPDFNQPQHFGDGTRLSIL.

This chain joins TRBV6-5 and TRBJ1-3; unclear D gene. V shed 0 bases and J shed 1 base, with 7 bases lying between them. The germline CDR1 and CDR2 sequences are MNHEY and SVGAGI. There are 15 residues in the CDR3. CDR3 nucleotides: TGTGCCAGCAGTTACTCGACGGGGTCTGGAAACACCATATATTTT. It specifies CASSYSTGSGNTIYF.

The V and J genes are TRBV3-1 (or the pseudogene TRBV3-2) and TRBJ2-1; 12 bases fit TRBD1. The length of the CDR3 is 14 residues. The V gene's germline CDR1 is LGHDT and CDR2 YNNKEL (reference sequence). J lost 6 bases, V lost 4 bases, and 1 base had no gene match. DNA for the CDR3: TGTGCCAGCAGCCGGGACAGGGGGCTCAATGAGCAGTTCTTC. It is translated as CASSRDRGLNEQFF.

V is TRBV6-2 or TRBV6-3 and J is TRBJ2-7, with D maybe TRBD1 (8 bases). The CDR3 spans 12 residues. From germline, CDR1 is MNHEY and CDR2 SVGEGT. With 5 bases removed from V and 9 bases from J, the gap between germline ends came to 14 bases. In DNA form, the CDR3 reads TGTGCCAGCAGTCCGGACAGGGAGGGGCAGTACTTC. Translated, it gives CASSPDREGQYF.

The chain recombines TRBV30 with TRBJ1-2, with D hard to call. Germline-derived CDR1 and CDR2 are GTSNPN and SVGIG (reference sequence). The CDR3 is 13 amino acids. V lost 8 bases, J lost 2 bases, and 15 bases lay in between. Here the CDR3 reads CAQRNSNNYGYTF. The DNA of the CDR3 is TGTGCCCAGAGAAACAGCAACAACTATGGCTACACCTTC.

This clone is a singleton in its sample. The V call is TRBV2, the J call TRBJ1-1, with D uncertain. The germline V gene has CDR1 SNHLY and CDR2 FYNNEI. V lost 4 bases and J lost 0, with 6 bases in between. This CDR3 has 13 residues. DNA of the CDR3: TGTGCCAGCAGTGTACAGCTGAACACTGAAGCTTTCTTT. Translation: CASSVQLNTEAFF.

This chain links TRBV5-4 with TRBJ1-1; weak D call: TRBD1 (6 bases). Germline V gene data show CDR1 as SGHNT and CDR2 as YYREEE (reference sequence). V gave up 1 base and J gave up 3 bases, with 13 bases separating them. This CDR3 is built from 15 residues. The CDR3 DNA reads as TGTGCCAGCAGCTTGCCACAGGGAAGTCACACTGAAGCTTTCTTT. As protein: CASSLPQGSHTEAFF.

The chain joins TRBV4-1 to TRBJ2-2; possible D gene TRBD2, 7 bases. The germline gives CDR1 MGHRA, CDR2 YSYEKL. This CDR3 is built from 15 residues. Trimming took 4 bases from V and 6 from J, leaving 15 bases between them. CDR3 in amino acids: CASSLFTGGAGELFF. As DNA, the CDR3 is TGCGCCAGCAGCCTATTCACGGGGGGCGCCGGGGAGCTGTTTTTT.

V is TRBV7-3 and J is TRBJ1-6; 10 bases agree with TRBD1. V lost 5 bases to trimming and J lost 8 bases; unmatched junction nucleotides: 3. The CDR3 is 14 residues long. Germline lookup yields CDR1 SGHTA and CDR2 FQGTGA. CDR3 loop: CASSQTGGDSPLHF. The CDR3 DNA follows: TGTGCCAGCAGCCAGACAGGGGGCGATTCACCCCTCCACTTT.

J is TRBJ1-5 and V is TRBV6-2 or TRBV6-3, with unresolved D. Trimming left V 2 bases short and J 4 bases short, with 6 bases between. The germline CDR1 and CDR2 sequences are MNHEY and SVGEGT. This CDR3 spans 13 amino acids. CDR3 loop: CASSYRDNQPQHF. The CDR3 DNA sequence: TGTGCCAGCAGTTACAGAGATAATCAGCCCCAGCATTTT.

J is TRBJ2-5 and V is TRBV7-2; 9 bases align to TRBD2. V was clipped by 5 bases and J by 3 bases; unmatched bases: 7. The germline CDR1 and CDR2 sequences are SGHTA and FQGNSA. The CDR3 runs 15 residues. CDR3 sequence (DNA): TGTGCCAGCAGCGCAACGGGACTAGCAGAAGAGACCCAGTACTTC. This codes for CASSATGLAEETQYF. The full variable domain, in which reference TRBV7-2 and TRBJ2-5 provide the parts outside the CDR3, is GAGVSQSPSNKVTEKGKDVELRCDPISGHTALYWYRQSLGQGLEFLIYFQGNSAPDKSGLPSDRFSAERTGGSVSTLTIQRTQQEDSAVYLCASSATGLAEETQYFGPGTRLLVL.

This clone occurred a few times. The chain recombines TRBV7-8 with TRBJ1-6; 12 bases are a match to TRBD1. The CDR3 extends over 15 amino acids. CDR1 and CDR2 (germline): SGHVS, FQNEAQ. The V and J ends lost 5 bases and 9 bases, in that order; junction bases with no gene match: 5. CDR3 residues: CASSAGDRGRSPLHF. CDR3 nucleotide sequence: TGTGCCAGCAGCGCCGGGGACAGGGGGCGTTCACCCCTCCACTTT.